This entry describes one T cell receptor beta chain. No antigen is known for it. This entry comes from a study of molecular identifiers for immune sequencing clone quantification. Both previously described methods and listed TCR primers were employed to make bulk TCR libraries. TCRdb reprocessed the PCR reads via MiXCR and lists one record per CDR3 protein. The sample holds under 600,000 distinct CDR3 sequences; 20% to 25% are singletons and the top ten take 0.7% to 0.95%. RNA fractions of 10%, 30% or 50% and about 18,000 to 1,000,000 sorted cells were the source of naive CD8 libraries. Sorted naive CD8 T cells were those defined as CD8+CD4-CCR7+CD45RA+. General study points: Over 99% of effector molecules, yet under 1% of naive-cell molecules, were held by clones above 20 RNA copies.

The sequenced sample was naive CD8+ T cells from blood, with Jurkat cell RNA spiked in. Subset of the sample: FACS-sorted CD8+CD4-CCR7+CD45RA+ naive T cells. This sequence was found in a human donor in good health. Some libraries in this study had Jurkat cell RNA spiked in.

DNA for the CDR3: TGCAGTGCTAGAGTAAGGAGTCGCTCCTACGAGCAGTACTTC. Amino acid sequence: CSARVRSRSYEQYF. This chain connects TRBV20-1 to TRBJ2-7; D gene unclear. Germline V CDR1 and CDR2: DFQATT, SNEGSKA (reference sequence). Trimming removed 1 base at V and 0 bases at J, with 10 bases between. CDR3 length: 14 amino acids.